This TCR beta chain was obtained from a study of shared clonotypes between healthy human individuals. All of the donors resided in Nashville, Tennessee, and each was a Caucasian adult. The V and J ends lost 0 bases and 0 bases respectively, with 2 bases between them. CDR3 length: 13 residues. Germline V gene sequence: CDR1 ENHRY, CDR2 SYGVKD. The table lists this clone with a few counts. An assay was performed, and its level was deep. Evenly divided among several immunoSEQ plates was the genomic DNA of each subset. As originally analysed: In the immunoSEQ data, sequences were junction-only and lacked quality scores, so filtering differed. Profiled with immunoSEQ multiplex PCR; TCRdb holds only in-frame clones, not every one. The V and J calls and the clone size are those of that table, but D and trimming were determined from the DNA. The sample lists fewer than 700,000 clones; 70% to 80% were seen once.

The sample consisted of PBMCs. This chain links TRBV10-3 with TRBJ2-5; D gene ambiguous. The TCR comes from a woman in her thirties or forties in good health. Some clones in this sample may be carry-over from other donors' samples. The CDR3 spells CAISESYQETQYF. For the CDR3, the DNA is TGTGCCATCAGTGAGTCGTACCAAGAGACCCAGTACTTC.